This T cell receptor (beta chain) originates from a study of T cell responses to AZD1222 COVID-19 vaccine. Background on the study: Researchers grouped second doses given at about 4 or about 12 weeks into one pool. Overall study findings and caveats: Repertoire sampling happened only post peak T cell response. Targets within unmutated variant regions were reportedly found for nearly half of spike-specific TCRs. Spike-specific TCR breadth and depth went up after people got two AZD1222 doses.

Clones were read by immunoSEQ multiplex PCR, and TCRdb kept only the in-frame ones, dropping some. This sample has about 190,000 clones; 85% to 95% occur once, and the top ten carry 1% to 1.5%. As to this clone: Antigen unknown.

The germline V gene has CDR1 KGHSH and CDR2 LQKENI. CDR3 length equals 14 residues. Trimming pared 6 bases from V and 5 bases from J, leaving 14 bases between. This sequence originates from an adult in good health. The V call is TRBV18, the J call TRBJ1-5; D is unresolved. The sample was peripheral blood, taken on day 0 of AZD1222 vaccination. In nucleotides, the CDR3 is TGTGCCAGCTCGCCTATGACGGGAGATCAGCCCCAGCATTTT. Translation: CASSPMTGDQPQHF.